Listed here are 29 T cell receptor beta chains from one sample, sequenced in a study of Ad26.COV2.S vaccination and SARS-CoV-2 variants. Sequencing used immunoSEQ multiplex PCR; TCRdb keeps in-frame clones, though not all of them. The table lists over 400,000 clones, roughly 87% of them singletons. The sample's treatment: roughly 20 received Ad26.COV2.S at low or high dose, single or two shots; roughly five received placebo; per-sample allocation not given. Vaccine and placebo recipients were sampled on day 63 after the first injection. The sequences come from peripheral blood, collected in a trial of Ad26.COV2.S vaccine versus placebo. The receptors come from a person aged 18 to 59 who received the Ad26.COV2.S COVID-19 vaccine or a placebo.

A single count supports this clone. The chain is built from TRBV3-1 (or the pseudogene TRBV3-2) and TRBJ1-4, with TRBD1 matching 9 bases. CDR1 is LGHDT, CDR2 YNNKEL, per germline (reference sequence). The CDR3 contains 15 residues. The J segment lost 8 bases and the V segment lost 5 bases, leaving 9 bases of the junction unmatched. The CDR3 DNA sequence: TGTGCCAGCAGCATACGGACAGGGGTAGGAGAAAAACTGTTTTTT. It is translated as CASSIRTGVGEKLFF.

V is TRBV7-3 and J is TRBJ2-6, with no clear D. The CDR3 consists of 14 residues. Trimming pared 5 bases from V and 9 bases from J, leaving 14 bases between. Germline V gene sequence: CDR1 SGHTA, CDR2 FQGTGA. DNA of the CDR3: TGTGCCAGCAGCACACCAGCAGTGGTCAACGTCCTGACTTTC. Translating it yields CASSTPAVVNVLTF.

This chain joins TRBV28 and TRBJ1-6, with 8 bases identical to TRBD1. J lost 8 bases, V lost 1 base, and 1 base had no gene match. This CDR3 spans 14 amino acids. Germline lookup yields CDR1 MDHEN and CDR2 SYDVKM. In DNA, the CDR3 is TGTGCCAGCAGTTTATTGGGACAGGATTCACCCCTCCACTTT. This codes for CASSLLGQDSPLHF.

The rearrangement joins TRBV7-3 to TRBJ2-1; D is possibly TRBD1 or TRBD2 (5 bases each). The CDR3 loop spans 13 amino acids. V was cut by 2 bases and J by 9 bases, with 11 bases left in between. From germline, CDR1 is SGHTA and CDR2 FQGTGA. Here the CDR3 reads CASSLYGAGEQFF. CDR3 DNA sequence: TGTGCCAGCAGCTTATATGGGGCGGGTGAGCAGTTCTTC. The entire variable domain, with the rest obtained from reference TRBV7-3 and TRBJ2-1, is as follows: GAGVSQTPSNKVTEKGKYVELRCDPISGHTALYWYRQSLGQGPEFLIYFQGTGAADDSGLPNDRFFAVRPEGSVSTLKIQRTERGDSAVYLCASSLYGAGEQFFGPGTRLTVL.

This CDR3 reads CSASESSYEQYF. Written as DNA, the CDR3 is TGCAGTGCTAGTGAGAGCTCCTACGAGCAGTACTTC. The genes are TRBV20-1 and TRBJ2-7; D is ambiguous. V was clipped by 3 bases and J by 0 bases, with 6 bases between them. The germline V gene has CDR1 DFQATT and CDR2 SNEGSKA (reference sequence). This CDR3 is built from 12 residues.

This chain uses TRBV28 with TRBJ2-1, with TRBD1 as a possible D gene (5 bases). CDR3 size: 11 residues. CDR1 and CDR2 from the germline V gene are MDHEN and SYDVKM. With 4 bases removed from V and 10 bases from J, the gap between germline ends came to 8 bases. The CDR3 here is CASSSWTEQFF. The CDR3 coding sequence is TGTGCCAGCAGTTCATGGACAGAGCAGTTCTTC.

This clone was found once. This chain connects TRBV7-9 to TRBJ1-5; the D is unclear. Looked up from germline, CDR1 is SEHNR and CDR2 is FQNEAQ (reference sequence). The V and J ends lost 0 bases and 3 bases respectively, with 6 bases between them. The CDR3 extends over 14 amino acids. CDR3: CASSLAVANQPQHF. CDR3 sequence (DNA): TGTGCCAGCAGCTTAGCGGTGGCCAATCAGCCCCAGCATTTT.

Here the CDR3 reads CASSEGWGTGTDTQYF. The CDR3 nucleotides are TGTGCCAGCAGTGAAGGGTGGGGGACCGGCACAGATACGCAGTATTTT. This chain joins TRBV6-1 and TRBJ2-3; D is perhaps TRBD1 or TRBD2 (5 bases each). CDR3 size: 16 residues. The V gene's germline CDR1 is MNHNS and CDR2 SASEGT. V was cut by 1 base and J by 1 base, with 12 bases left in between.

This chain connects TRBV27 to TRBJ1-5; D unclear. This CDR3 comprises 14 residues. V lost 6 bases to trimming and J lost 2 bases, with 11 bases between them. Germline CDR1 is MNHEY and CDR2 is SMNVEV (reference sequence). The CDR3 DNA sequence: TGTGCCAGCAGCCTGGCTAGGGGCAATCAGCCCCAGCATTTT. Amino acids: CASSLARGNQPQHF.

The chain joins TRBV6-2 or TRBV6-3 to TRBJ2-3; D perhaps matches TRBD1 (6 bases). Germline CDR1 is MNHEY and CDR2 is SVGEGT. The CDR3 is 15 residues long. With 6 bases removed from V and 4 bases from J, the gap between germline ends came to 17 bases. As DNA, the CDR3 is TGTGCCAGCAGCCAGAGACGGAACAGGGCAGATACGCAGTATTTT. Translated, it gives CASSQRRNRADTQYF.

V is TRBV13 and J is TRBJ2-2, with D maybe TRBD2 (6 bases). The ends were cut back, 5 bases at V and 2 bases at J, with 15 bases in the middle. The CDR3 totals 16 residues. CDR1 and CDR2 from the germline V gene are PRHDT and FYEKMQ (reference sequence). The CDR3 DNA reads as TGTGCCAGCAGCCCCAGGGAGGCTCCTAACACCGGGGAGCTGTTTTTT. It yields the protein CASSPREAPNTGELFF. Together with reference TRBV13 and TRBJ2-2, the CDR3 gives the full variable domain: AAGVIQSPRHLIKEKRETATLKCYPIPRHDTVYWYQQGPGQDPQFLISFYEKMQSDKGSIPDRFSAQQFSDYHSELNMSSLELGDSALYFCASSPREAPNTGELFFGEGSRLTVL.

The chain uses TRBV7-8 and TRBJ2-1, with TRBD1 identical over 8 bases. The CDR3 is 15 amino acids. The ends lost 5 bases at V and 0 bases at J; junction bases unmatched: 3. Germline V CDR1 and CDR2: SGHVS, FQNEAQ. CDR3 amino acids: CASSPDRGSYNEQFF. CDR3 nucleotide sequence: TGTGCCAGCAGCCCTGACAGGGGCTCCTACAATGAGCAGTTCTTC. The whole variable domain, filled in from reference TRBV7-8 and TRBJ2-1, reads GAGVSQSPRYKVAKRGQDVALRCDPISGHVSLFWYQQALGQGPEFLTYFQNEAQLDKSGLPSDRFFAERPEGSVSTLKIQRTQQEDSAVYLCASSPDRGSYNEQFFGPGTRLTVL.

This chain links TRBV11-2 with TRBJ2-7, with D unclear. Trimming removed 3 bases from V and 3 bases from J, with 9 bases in between. Germline lookup yields CDR1 SGHAT and CDR2 FQNNGV. The CDR3 totals 13 residues. CDR3 residues: CASSLGTYYEQYF. The CDR3 region has the DNA TGTGCCAGCAGCTTGGGAACTTACTACGAGCAGTACTTC.

The rearrangement joins TRBV10-3 to TRBJ2-7; D is undetermined. V was cut by 0 bases and J by 2 bases, with 8 bases left in between. Germline assignment: CDR1 ENHRY and CDR2 SYGVKD. The CDR3 sequence is 14 residues long. In DNA, the CDR3 is TGTGCCATCAGTGAGTCGATGGCAACCTACGAGCAGTACTTC. This gives the protein CAISESMATYEQYF.

V and J are TRBV9 and TRBJ2-3, with 7 bases lining up with TRBD2. V shed 0 bases, J shed 3 bases, and the junction held 4 bases outside the gene matches. CDR1 is SGDLS and CDR2 is YYNGEE in the germline V gene. This CDR3 is 15 amino acids long. CDR3 DNA sequence: TGTGCCAGCAGCGTAGGGAATAGCGGGACAGATACGCAGTATTTT. Translation gives CASSVGNSGTDTQYF.

The chain couples TRBV6-6 to TRBJ1-1; D gene uncertain. The CDR3 has 14 residues. CDR1 MNHNY and CDR2 SVGAGI come from the germline V gene (reference sequence). The V end was cut by 5 bases, the J end by 0 bases, with 10 bases between. CDR3 in amino acids: CASSTPTLNTEAFF. The DNA of the CDR3 is TGTGCCAGCAGTACTCCAACGCTGAACACTGAAGCTTTCTTT.

With respect to this clone: One end of the junction fails to match germline, which may point to a read error. The V call is TRBV7-7, the J call TRBJ2-2, with D perhaps matching TRBD2 (5 bases). Germline CDR1 is SSHAT and CDR2 is FNYEAQ (reference sequence). The CDR3 is 17 amino acids. The CDR3 here is CASSLAPGLRGTGELFF. CDR3 DNA: TGTGCTAGCAGCTTAGCGCCTGGGCTCCGCGGGACCGGGGAGCTGTTTTTT.

The V and J genes are TRBV7-2 and TRBJ1-5; 8 bases are a match to TRBD1. The CDR3 has 17 residues. The junction had 14 bases not matched to a gene; V was cut back by 5 bases and J by 5 bases. Germline CDR1 is SGHTA and CDR2 is FQGNSA. CDR3 DNA sequence: TGTGCCAGCAGCCTCGGGACAGGTCGTGGCGATTATCAGCCCCAGCATTTT. Translating gives CASSLGTGRGDYQPQHF.

The V gene is TRBV7-2, the J gene TRBJ2-3; possibly TRBD1 for D (6 bases). The CDR3 extends over 14 amino acids. The V and J ends lost 3 bases and 6 bases respectively, with 13 bases between them. Germline lookup yields CDR1 SGHTA and CDR2 FQGNSA. The CDR3: CASSLYRAPDTQYF. In DNA form, the CDR3 reads TGTGCCAGCAGCTTGTACAGGGCCCCCGATACGCAGTATTTT.

The V gene is TRBV4-2, the J gene TRBJ1-2; the D gene is possibly TRBD1 (5 bases). Trimming took 0 bases from V and 4 from J, leaving 9 bases between them. This CDR3 contains 14 residues. Germline loops: CDR1 LGHNA, CDR2 YNFKEQ. As DNA, the CDR3 is TGTGCCAGCAGCCAAGAGGTGCAGGGCTATGGCTACACCTTC. Translated: CASSQEVQGYGYTF.

Regarding this clone: Additional DNA sequences in this sample encode the identical CDR3. The CDR3 here is CASSSSYEQYF. For the CDR3, the DNA is TGCGCCAGCAGCTCGAGCTACGAGCAGTACTTC. The V and J genes are TRBV5-1 and TRBJ2-7; no clear D. Germline V lookup: CDR1 SGHRS, CDR2 YFSETQ. This CDR3 spans 11 amino acids. V dropped 3 bases and J dropped 3 bases, with 4 bases sitting between them.

The chain joins TRBV12-3 or TRBV12-4 to TRBJ1-2, with TRBD1 as a possible D gene (5 bases). V was clipped by 6 bases and J by 6 bases, with 14 bases between them. The CDR3 consists of 13 residues. The CDR3 DNA is TGTGCCAGCAGCTCCGGGGGTCAGCATGGCTACACCTTC. This codes for CASSSGGQHGYTF.

Details on this clone: Germline and junction disagree at one end, which may indicate a read error. This sequence joins TRBV7-2 and TRBJ2-7; TRBD2 aligns across 10 bases. The CDR3 length is 12 residues. CDR1 SGHTA and CDR2 FQGNSA come from the germline V gene. The CDR3 DNA reads as TGTGCCAGCAGCCTAGCGGGAGACGAGCAGTACTTC. It is translated as CASSLAGDEQYF. The full variable domain, rest sourced from reference TRBV7-2 and TRBJ2-7, is GAGVSQSPSNKVTEKGKDVELRCDPISGHTALYWYRQSLGQGLEFLIYFQGNSAPDKSGLPSDRFSAERTGGSVSTLTIQRTQQEDSAVYLCASSLAGDEQYFGPGTRLTVT.

This chain joins TRBV5-1 and TRBJ2-1; D is unclear. This CDR3 is built from 14 residues. Per germline, CDR1 SGHRS and CDR2 YFSETQ. Deletions cut 4 bases from V and 8 bases from J, with 16 bases between. CDR3 loop: CASSPDGPLDEQFF. The CDR3 DNA is TGCGCCAGCAGCCCTGATGGCCCTCTGGATGAGCAGTTCTTC.

The chain carries TRBV7-2 and TRBJ2-3, with TRBD1 matching 9 bases. J was trimmed by 3 bases and V by 5 bases; bases with no gene match: 6. The CDR3 is 15 residues long. Germline loops: CDR1 SGHTA, CDR2 FQGNSA. The DNA of the CDR3 is TGTGCCAGCAGCACCTATGGACAGGGGACAGATACGCAGTATTTT. As protein: CASSTYGQGTDTQYF.

The gene calls are TRBV7-3 and TRBJ1-3; TRBD1 is a possible D gene (6 bases). Trimming removed 2 bases at V and 2 bases at J, with 10 bases between. The CDR3 has 15 amino acids. Looked up from germline, CDR1 is SGHTA and CDR2 is FQGTGA. In nucleotides, the CDR3 is TGTGCCAGCAGCTTAGAAGGGGGTCCTGGAAACACCATATATTTT. As protein: CASSLEGGPGNTIYF.

The chain has TRBV10-3 and TRBJ1-6; 8 bases map to TRBD1. V lost 2 bases and J lost 10; bases outside the gene matches: 10. Germline V gives CDR1 ENHRY, CDR2 SYGVKD. The CDR3 extends over 16 amino acids. In nucleotides, the CDR3 is TGTGCCATCAGTGAGACCGGGACAGGCCCTCGATCACCCCTCCACTTT. This translates into CAISETGTGPRSPLHF.

This chain uses TRBV14 with TRBJ2-7; tentative D call: TRBD1 (5 bases). Trimming took 4 bases from V and 1 from J, leaving 20 bases between them. The CDR3 contains 17 residues. CDR1 is SGHDN and CDR2 is FVKESK in the germline V gene. CDR3 nucleotides: TGTGCCAGCAGCCGATTCCACCTAGGAGACAGATCCTACGAGCAGTACTTC. Its translation is CASSRFHLGDRSYEQYF.

The sample holds one count of this clone. The chain carries TRBV19 and TRBJ2-7; tentatively, D is TRBD2 (6 bases). The CDR3 consists of 14 residues. Germline V gene lookup returns CDR1 LNHDA and CDR2 SQIVND (reference sequence). V was trimmed by 5 bases and J by 6 bases, leaving 17 bases between them. In DNA, the CDR3 is TGTGCCAGTAGTCCCAATCACCCTAGCGTCGAGCAGTACTTC. Amino acid sequence: CASSPNHPSVEQYF.